This T cell receptor (beta chain) was recorded in a study of blood T cell repertoires in COVID-19. The overall study: In each case, the material was cDNA or gDNA derived from T cells, B-cell-depleted T cells, or PBMCs.

Per the original methods: Estimates of nucleated cell counts were drawn from the amplification of reference gene primers. Repertoires were generated with immunoSEQ multiplex PCR, while TCRdb's copy carries only in-frame clones and drops some. The DNA was the basis for D and trimming; V, J and clone size are from that table. The sample contains tens of thousands of clones, 70% to 90% of which appear only once. Trimming took off 6 bases at V and 4 bases at J, with 12 bases between the two ends. The length of the CDR3 is 13 residues. Germline lookup yields CDR1 KGHSH and CDR2 LQKENI. The clonotype originates from a human donor in a cohort sampled during active COVID-19. Material: peripheral blood. The V gene is TRBV18, the J gene TRBJ1-1; TRBD1 might be the D (6 bases). The CDR3 nucleotides are TGTGCCAGCTCCCTGGACAGATTCACTGAAGCTTTCTTT. It translates to CASSLDRFTEAFF. The full variable domain, rest sourced from reference TRBV18 and TRBJ1-1, is NAGVMQNPRHLVRRRGQEARLRCSPMKGHSHVYWYRQLPEEGLKFMVYLQKENIIDESGMPKERFSAEFPKEGPSILRIQQVVRGDSAAYFCASSLDRFTEAFFGQGTRLTVV.